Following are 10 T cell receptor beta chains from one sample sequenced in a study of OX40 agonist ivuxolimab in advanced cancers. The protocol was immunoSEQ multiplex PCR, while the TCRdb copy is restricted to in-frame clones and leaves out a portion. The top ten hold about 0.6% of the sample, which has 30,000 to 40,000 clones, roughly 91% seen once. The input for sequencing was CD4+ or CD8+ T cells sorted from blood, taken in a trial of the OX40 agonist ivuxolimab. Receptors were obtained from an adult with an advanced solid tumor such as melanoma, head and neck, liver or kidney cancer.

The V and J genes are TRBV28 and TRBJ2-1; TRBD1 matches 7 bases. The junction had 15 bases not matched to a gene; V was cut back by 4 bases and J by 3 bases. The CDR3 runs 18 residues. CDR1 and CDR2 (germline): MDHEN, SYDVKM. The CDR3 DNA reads TGTGCCAGCAGTTACCCCGGGGACAGCTGGCCCCTCTACAATGAGCAGTTCTTC. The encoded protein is CASSYPGDSWPLYNEQFF.

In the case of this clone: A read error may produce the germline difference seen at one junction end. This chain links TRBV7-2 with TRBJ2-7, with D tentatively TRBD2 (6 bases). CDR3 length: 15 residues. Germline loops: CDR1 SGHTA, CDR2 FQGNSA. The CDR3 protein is CASSLARDWGVGLSF. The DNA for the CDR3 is TGTGCCAGCAGCTTAGCACGGGACTGGGGGGTAGGACTTTCGTTC. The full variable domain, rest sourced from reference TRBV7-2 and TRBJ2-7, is GAGVSQSPSNKVTEKGKDVELRCDPISGHTALYWYRQSLGQGLEFLIYFQGNSAPDKSGLPSDRFSAERTGGSVSTLTIQRTQQEDSAVYLCASSLARDWGVGLSFGPGTRLTVT.

DNA for the CDR3: TGTGCCGTCCGGGGCCCAGCGGGAGAGACCCAGTACTTC. This codes for CAVRGPAGETQYF. V and J are TRBV6-5 and TRBJ2-5; maybe TRBD2 (6 bases). V was cut by 11 bases and J by 4 bases, with 17 bases left in between. CDR1 is MNHEY and CDR2 is SVGAGI in the germline V gene. This CDR3 has 13 residues.

DNA of the CDR3: TGTGCCAGCAGCTTAGGGAGCTCCTACGAGCAGTACTTC. Its protein is CASSLGSSYEQYF. The chain joins TRBV11-2 to TRBJ2-7, with D unresolved. CDR1 is SGHAT and CDR2 is FQNNGV in the germline V gene. V lost 1 base and J lost 0, with 4 bases in between. This CDR3 is built from 13 residues.

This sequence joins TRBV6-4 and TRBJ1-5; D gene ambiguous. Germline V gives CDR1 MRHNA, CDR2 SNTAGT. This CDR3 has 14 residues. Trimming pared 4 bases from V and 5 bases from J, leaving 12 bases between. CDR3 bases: TGTGCCAGCAGTGCTGTGGCGGCCGATCAGCCCCAGCATTTT. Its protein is CASSAVAADQPQHF.

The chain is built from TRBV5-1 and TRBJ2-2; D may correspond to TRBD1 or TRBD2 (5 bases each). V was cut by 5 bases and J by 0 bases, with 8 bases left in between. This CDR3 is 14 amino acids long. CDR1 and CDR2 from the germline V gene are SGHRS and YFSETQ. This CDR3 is CASSRGPNTGELFF. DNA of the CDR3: TGCGCCAGCAGTCGGGGACCGAACACCGGGGAGCTGTTTTTT.

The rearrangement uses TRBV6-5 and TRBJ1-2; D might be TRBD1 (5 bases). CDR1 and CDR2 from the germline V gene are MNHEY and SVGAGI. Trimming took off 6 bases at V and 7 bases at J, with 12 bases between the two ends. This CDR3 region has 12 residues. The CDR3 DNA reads TGTGCCAGCAGCTCAGGGTACCCTGGCTACACCTTC. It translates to CASSSGYPGYTF.

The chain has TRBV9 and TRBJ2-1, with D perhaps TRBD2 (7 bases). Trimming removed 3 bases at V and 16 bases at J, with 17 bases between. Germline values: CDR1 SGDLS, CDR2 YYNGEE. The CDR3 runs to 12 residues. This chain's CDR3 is CASSALGGPSFF. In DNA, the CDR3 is TGTGCCAGCAGCGCTCTGGGGGGGCCGAGTTTCTTC.

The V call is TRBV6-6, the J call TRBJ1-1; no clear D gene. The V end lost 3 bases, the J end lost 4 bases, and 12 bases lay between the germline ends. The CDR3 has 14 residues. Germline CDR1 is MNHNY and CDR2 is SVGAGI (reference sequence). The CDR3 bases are TGTGCCAGCAGTTATCCTTCGGGGAGCACTGAAGCTTTCTTT. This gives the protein CASSYPSGSTEAFF.

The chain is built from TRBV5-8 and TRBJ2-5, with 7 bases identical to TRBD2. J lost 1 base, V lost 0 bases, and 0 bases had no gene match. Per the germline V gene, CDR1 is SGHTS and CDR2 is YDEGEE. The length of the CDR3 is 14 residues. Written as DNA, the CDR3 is TGTGCCAGCAGCTTGGGGGGGGGCCAAGAGACCCAGTACTTC. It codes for CASSLGGGQETQYF.